The sequence of this TCR beta chain was determined in a study of beta chain features in type 1 diabetes. This CDR3 region has 14 residues. The V gene lost 3 bases and the J gene lost 3 bases, with 11 bases spanning the gap. Per germline, CDR1 SEHNR and CDR2 FQNEAQ (reference sequence). Of the isolated RNA, all was reverse transcribed, and so the sequenced material was expressed TCRB transcripts. Generated by immunoSEQ multiplex PCR, the TCRdb table keeps only in-frame clones and is missing some. The data show more than 150,000 clones, about 13% seen once. Sequenced: central memory CD4+ T cells from blood. This TCR was sampled from a woman aged 18 to 35 in good health. The V call is TRBV7-9, the J call TRBJ1-2; a weak D match, TRBD1 (6 bases). CDR3 sequence reads: CASSFGTNHYGYTF. CDR3 coding DNA: TGTGCCAGCAGCTTCGGGACAAATCACTATGGCTACACCTTC.